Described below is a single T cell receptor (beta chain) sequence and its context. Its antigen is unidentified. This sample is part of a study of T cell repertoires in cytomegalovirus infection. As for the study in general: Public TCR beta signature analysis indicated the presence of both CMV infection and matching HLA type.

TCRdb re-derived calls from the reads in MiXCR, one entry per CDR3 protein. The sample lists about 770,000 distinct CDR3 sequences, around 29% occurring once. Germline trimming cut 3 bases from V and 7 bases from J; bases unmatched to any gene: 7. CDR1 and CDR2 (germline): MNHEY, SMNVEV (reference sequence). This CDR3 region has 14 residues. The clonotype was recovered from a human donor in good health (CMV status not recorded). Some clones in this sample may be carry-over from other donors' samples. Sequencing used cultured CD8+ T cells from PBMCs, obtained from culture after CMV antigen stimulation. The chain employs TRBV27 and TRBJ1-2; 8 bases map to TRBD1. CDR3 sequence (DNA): TGTGCCAGCAGTTTCGGACAGGGAGTACGTGGCTACACCTTC. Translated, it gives CASSFGQGVRGYTF.